A single sample is the source of the 27 T cell receptor beta chains below, sequenced in a study of spatial heterogeneity in lung cancer. TCRdb called the 5' RACE reads again in MiXCR, with one record for every CDR3 protein. The sample has roughly 1,700 distinct CDR3 sequences, 23% seen once; the top ten hold 11% to 15%. Time point: sample taken at primary tumor resection. The sequencing used normal lung tissue next to the tumor, collected at surgery. The receptors stem from a male donor with early-stage non-small cell lung cancer.

Sample share makes this clonotype medium-sized (0.01 to 0.1%). The chain couples TRBV18 to TRBJ2-5; tentative D call: TRBD2 (6 bases). V was trimmed by 0 bases and J by 5 bases, leaving 13 bases between them. Germline values: CDR1 KGHSH, CDR2 LQKENI. The CDR3 loop spans 15 amino acids. In nucleotides, the CDR3 is TGTGCCAGCTCACCACCGGAGGGTCGGGGCGAGACCCAGTACTTC. It encodes CASSPPEGRGETQYF.

This clonotype qualifies as medium-sized. V and J are TRBV10-2 and TRBJ2-5; 15 nucleotides agree with TRBD2. Looked up from germline, CDR1 is WSHSY and CDR2 is SAAADI. V trimming: 6 bases; J trimming: 5 bases; junction bases outside the gene matches: 7. The CDR3 is 16 amino acids. CDR3 amino acids: CASSWTSGGAGETQYF. CDR3 in DNA: TGCGCCAGCAGCTGGACTAGCGGGGGGGCCGGGGAGACCCAGTACTTC.

This clonotype is labeled large (0.1 to 1%). The rearrangement uses TRBV2 and TRBJ2-3, with D perhaps being TRBD1 or TRBD2 (5 bases each). Trimming pared 8 bases from V and 0 bases from J, leaving 12 bases between. Germline V gene lookup returns CDR1 SNHLY and CDR2 FYNNEI. The CDR3 length is 14 residues. The CDR3 loop is CASRDGTSTDTQYF. In DNA form, the CDR3 reads TGTGCCAGCCGGGACGGCACTAGCACAGATACGCAGTATTTT.

Sample share makes this clonotype large. This chain uses TRBV11-2 with TRBJ2-5; tentatively, D is TRBD1 or TRBD2 (5 bases each). This CDR3 has 15 residues. The germline V gene encodes CDR1 SGHAT and CDR2 FQNNGV. V lost 5 bases and J lost 5, with 18 bases in between. CDR3 coding DNA: TGTGCCAGCAGCCTGGGACCCAGGAGGTCTGAGACCCAGTACTTC. Its translation: CASSLGPRRSETQYF.

CDR3 sequence: CASSATGTSYEQYF. DNA for the CDR3: TGTGCCAGCAGCGCCACAGGGACCTCGTACGAGCAGTACTTC. The V call is TRBV7-2, the J call TRBJ2-7; D may be TRBD1 (6 bases). The CDR3 extends over 14 amino acids. Germline V gene lookup returns CDR1 SGHTA and CDR2 FQGNSA. Trimming cost V 5 bases and J 4 bases, with 15 bases left between them.

The sample holds one count of this clonotype. The rearrangement links TRBV7-2 to TRBJ2-3; tentatively, D is TRBD1 (6 bases). The CDR3 length is 13 residues. Trimming removed 4 bases at V and 3 bases at J, with 8 bases between. Germline V gives CDR1 SGHTA, CDR2 FQGNSA. CDR3 coding DNA: TGTGCCAGCAGCTCACAGGGTACAGATACGCAGTATTTT. This sequence encodes CASSSQGTDTQYF.

The chain couples TRBV7-2 to TRBJ1-4; D not resolved. Germline CDR1 SGHTA, CDR2 FQGNSA. V was shortened by 5 bases and J by 2 bases, with 9 bases between the two germline ends. The CDR3 is made up of 14 amino acids. The CDR3 DNA is TGTGCCAGCAGCCCATGGGCCACTAATGAAAAACTGTTTTTT. Amino acids: CASSPWATNEKLFF. The full variable domain, with the rest looked up from reference TRBV7-2 and TRBJ1-4, is GAGVSQSPSNKVTEKGKDVELRCDPISGHTALYWYRQSLGQGLEFLIYFQGNSAPDKSGLPSDRFSAERTGGSVSTLTIQRTQQEDSAVYLCASSPWATNEKLFFGSGTQLSVL.

The chain links TRBV12-3 or TRBV12-4 to TRBJ1-2; no firm D call. The CDR3 extends over 13 amino acids. V was clipped by 4 bases and J by 8 bases, with 14 bases between them. CDR3 region: CASSYGGERGYTF. CDR3 bases: TGTGCCAGCAGTTATGGCGGGGAGCGGGGCTACACCTTC.

This clonotype is medium-sized within its sample. The rearrangement links TRBV5-1 to TRBJ2-1; D is possibly TRBD1 or TRBD2 (6 bases each). Germline CDR1 and CDR2: SGHRS and YFSETQ. The germline V and J ends were trimmed by 2 bases and 7 bases, with 10 bases remaining between them. CDR3 length: 13 amino acids. This chain's CDR3 is CASSFVGGNEQFF. In DNA form, the CDR3 reads TGCGCCAGCAGCTTCGTAGGGGGGAATGAGCAGTTCTTC.

This clonotype was picked up many times. This sequence may be a read error, since a much larger clone differs from it by one base. The rearrangement joins TRBV5-4 to TRBJ2-7; possible D gene TRBD1, 6 bases. Trimming pared 5 bases from V and 0 bases from J, leaving 18 bases between. The germline V gene encodes CDR1 SGHNT and CDR2 YYREEE (reference sequence). This CDR3 region has 16 residues. The CDR3 DNA is TGTGCCAGCAGTCTGGGGGCTAGCAGGGGCTCCTACGAGCAGTACTTC. Protein product: CASSLGASRGSYEQYF.

By proportion, this clonotype is medium-sized. The genes are TRBV5-4 and TRBJ2-1, with 9 nucleotides matching TRBD1. There are 14 residues in the CDR3. Germline loops: CDR1 SGHNT, CDR2 YYREEE (reference sequence). J was trimmed by 10 bases and V by 4 bases; bases with no gene match: 9. DNA for the CDR3: TGTGCCAGCAGCCCCGGGACAGGGTCAGGCGAGCAGTTCTTC. Its protein is CASSPGTGSGEQFF. Full variable domain (remainder filled in from reference TRBV5-4 and TRBJ2-1): ETGVTQSPTHLIKTRGQQVTLRCSSQSGHNTVSWYQQALGQGPQFIFQYYREEENGRGNFPPRFSGLQFPNYSSELNVNALELDDSALYLCASSPGTGSGEQFFGPGTRLTVL.

This clonotype showed up many times. The chain employs TRBV7-8 and TRBJ2-2; no clear D. The CDR3 loop spans 13 amino acids. Trimming pared 1 base from V and 11 bases from J, leaving 11 bases between. Germline V gives CDR1 SGHVS, CDR2 FQNEAQ. CDR3 nucleotide sequence: TGTGCCAGCAGCTTAGACAACCTGGTAGAGCTGTTTTTT. Translating gives CASSLDNLVELFF.

This clonotype is judged large. The chain is built from TRBV3-1 and TRBJ1-6; D gene uncertain. CDR1 and CDR2 (germline): LGHDT, YNNKEL (reference sequence). V dropped 4 bases and J dropped 7 bases, with 20 bases sitting between them. The CDR3 is 17 residues long. CDR3 region: CASSPSHYRTPNSPLHF. Here the CDR3 DNA reads TGTGCCAGCAGCCCCAGCCACTACAGAACACCGAATTCACCCCTCCACTTT.

The V call is TRBV18, the J call TRBJ2-3; no definite D call. Trimming removed 3 bases at V and 3 bases at J, with 10 bases between. The CDR3 runs to 14 residues. CDR1 KGHSH and CDR2 LQKENI come from the germline V gene. Here the CDR3 DNA reads TGTGCCAGCTCACCTTCCCTAACTACAGATACGCAGTATTTT. Translation: CASSPSLTTDTQYF. Filled out from reference TRBV18 and TRBJ2-3, the complete variable domain reads NAGVMQNPRHLVRRRGQEARLRCSPMKGHSHVYWYRQLPEEGLKFMVYLQKENIIDESGMPKERFSAEFPKEGPSILRIQQVVRGDSAAYFCASSPSLTTDTQYFGPGTRLTVL.

This clonotype is medium-sized (0.01 to 0.1%) in the sample. The genes are TRBV2 and TRBJ2-7; TRBD2 might be the D (5 bases). The V gene's germline CDR1 is SNHLY and CDR2 FYNNEI. Trimming removed 7 bases at V and 3 bases at J, with 7 bases between. This CDR3 has 11 residues. CDR3 region: CASIRDYEQYF. CDR3 nucleotide sequence: TGTGCCAGCATCCGGGACTACGAGCAGTACTTC.

Judged by abundance, this clonotype is medium-sized. As DNA, the CDR3 is TGCGCCAGCAGCTTGGCCGCAGGATTGAAATATGGGGCCAACGTCCTGACTTTC. Amino acids: CASSLAAGLKYGANVLTF. The genes are TRBV5-1 and TRBJ2-6; the D is unclear. The CDR3 runs 18 residues. Trimming removed 0 bases from V and 3 bases from J, with 16 bases in between. Germline loops: CDR1 SGHRS, CDR2 YFSETQ.

Worth noting for this clonotype: One base away lies a much larger clone, so this may be a sequencing read error. The chain is built from TRBV5-1 and TRBJ2-5; the match to TRBD2 covers 11 bases. The CDR3 spans 14 residues. Germline CDR1 reads SGHRS; CDR2 reads YFSETQ. The CDR3 DNA reads TGCGTCAGCAGCCCGACTAGCGGGGAAGAGACCCAGTACTTC. It codes for CVSSPTSGEETQYF.

This clonotype is medium-sized in the sample. The rearrangement joins TRBV7-4 to TRBJ1-6; tentatively, D is TRBD1 (5 bases). The V gene's germline CDR1 is SGHVT and CDR2 SQSDAQ. The CDR3 spans 17 residues. The V and J ends lost 4 bases and 7 bases respectively, with 20 bases between them. DNA of the CDR3: TGTGCCAGCAGCTCTATCCCCGGACACGCGTTGAATTCACCCCTCCACTTT. Protein sequence: CASSSIPGHALNSPLHF.

The rearrangement uses TRBV7-2 and TRBJ2-3; 7 nucleotides align to TRBD1. This CDR3 has 14 residues. CDR1 and CDR2 (germline): SGHTA, FQGNSA. V trimming: 4 bases; J trimming: 2 bases; junction bases outside the gene matches: 3. CDR3 loop: CASSSTGPTDTQYF. In nucleotides, the CDR3 is TGTGCCAGCAGCTCGACAGGGCCCACAGATACGCAGTATTTT.

This clonotype qualifies as large (0.1 to 1%). The rearrangement uses TRBV28 and TRBJ1-5; tentatively, D is TRBD1 (6 bases). V was clipped by 11 bases and J by 8 bases, with 16 bases between them. This CDR3 is built from 12 residues. Germline V gives CDR1 MDHEN, CDR2 SYDVKM. CDR3 region: CACAGAKEPQHF. Written as DNA, the CDR3 is TGTGCCTGCGCAGGGGCTAAGGAGCCCCAGCATTTT.

In this sample, this clonotype turned up a few times. Written as DNA, the CDR3 is TGTGCCAGCAGTTTATACCCCCCTTACGAGCAGTACTTC. Protein sequence: CASSLYPPYEQYF. V and J are TRBV28 and TRBJ2-7; D is unresolved. The germline V gene encodes CDR1 MDHEN and CDR2 SYDVKM. Trimming shortened V by 1 base and J by 4 bases, and 8 bases separated the two germline ends. The CDR3 spans 13 residues.

This clonotype was detected once. This rearrangement joins TRBV20-1 to TRBJ2-1; D may be TRBD2 (6 bases). This CDR3 has 12 amino acids. Germline CDR1 is DFQATT and CDR2 is SNEGSKA (reference sequence). V gave up 3 bases and J gave up 4 bases, with 7 bases separating them. The CDR3: CSARGGYNEQFF. CDR3 DNA: TGCAGTGCTAGGGGGGGATACAATGAGCAGTTCTTC.

This clonotype is medium-sized in the sample. This rearrangement joins TRBV7-9 to TRBJ2-3; D might be TRBD2 (6 bases). In germline, CDR1 is SEHNR, CDR2 FQNEAQ (reference sequence). V was clipped by 3 bases and J by 4 bases, with 8 bases between them. CDR3 length: 13 residues. The CDR3 loop reads CASSFGSADTQYF. DNA of the CDR3: TGTGCCAGCAGCTTCGGGAGCGCAGATACGCAGTATTTT.

This clonotype qualifies as large. The V and J genes are TRBV5-1 and TRBJ2-7; D possibly corresponds to TRBD1 (5 bases). V dropped 0 bases and J dropped 3 bases, with 13 bases sitting between them. The CDR3 runs 15 residues. Germline V gene sequence: CDR1 SGHRS, CDR2 YFSETQ. CDR3 protein: CASSLGEGVVYEQYF. The CDR3 DNA reads TGCGCCAGCAGCTTGGGCGAAGGGGTAGTCTACGAGCAGTACTTC.

In its sample, this clonotype ranks as medium-sized (0.01 to 0.1%). The genes are TRBV7-2 and TRBJ2-4; no definite D call. The CDR3 totals 12 residues. V lost 1 base, J lost 9 bases, and 7 bases lay in between. The V gene's germline CDR1 is SGHTA and CDR2 FQGNSA. CDR3 coding DNA: TGTGCCAGCAGCTTAGACTATGGCATTCAGTACTTC. Protein sequence: CASSLDYGIQYF.

By share, this clonotype ranks as medium-sized. The DNA for the CDR3 is TGCGCCAGCAGCCAAGATCCAGGGAGGGACACTGAAGCTTTCTTT. As protein: CASSQDPGRDTEAFF. The V gene is TRBV4-1, the J gene TRBJ1-1; D might be TRBD1 (5 bases). The germline V gene has CDR1 MGHRA and CDR2 YSYEKL. The CDR3 covers 15 residues. Trimming cost V 0 bases and J 3 bases, with 11 bases left between them.

This clonotype was seen only a few times. The chain has TRBV4-1 and TRBJ2-7; D might be TRBD1 (5 bases). Germline V CDR1 and CDR2: MGHRA, YSYEKL. Trimming stripped 4 bases from V and 2 bases from J, with 21 bases between. CDR3 size: 17 residues. As DNA, the CDR3 is TGCGCCAGCAGCCCCTTGTTTAGGGGCCCTTCCACCTACGAGCAGTACTTC. Translated: CASSPLFRGPSTYEQYF.